Given below is one TCR beta chain in context. Its antigen remains unidentified. The CDR3 length is 18 residues. Trimming removed 4 bases from V and 8 bases from J, with 24 bases in between. In each case, RNA was isolated and then reverse transcribed into cDNA as the sequencing template. Sequenced by immunoSEQ multiplex PCR; TCRdb stores in-frame clones only, minus some. The sample shows over 150,000 clones, nearly 60% of them seen only once. This sample is part of a study of CD8+ T cells in alopecia areata. General study points: It was observed that many expanded lesional clones persisted in scalp and blood during tofacitinib. Normal scalp had lower clonality than lesional scalp, with alopecia totalis/universalis lesions showing this most strongly.

Treatment indicated: oral pan-JAK inhibitor, 5-10 mg twice daily. The sorting of PBMCs gave CD4+ and CD8+ T cells. The clonotype originates from a human donor with alopecia areata. The sample in question was CD4+ T cells sorted from blood, obtained at week 24, from a patient treated with tofacitinib. The chain links TRBV23-1 to TRBJ1-6; the D gene is possibly TRBD1 (5 bases). TRBV23-1 is an open reading frame, and its role is uncertain. Written as DNA, the CDR3 is TGCGCCAGCAGTCCCGTGACAGTATCTCCCCGAAAAGATTCACCCCTCCACTTT. Translation: CASSPVTVSPRKDSPLHF.